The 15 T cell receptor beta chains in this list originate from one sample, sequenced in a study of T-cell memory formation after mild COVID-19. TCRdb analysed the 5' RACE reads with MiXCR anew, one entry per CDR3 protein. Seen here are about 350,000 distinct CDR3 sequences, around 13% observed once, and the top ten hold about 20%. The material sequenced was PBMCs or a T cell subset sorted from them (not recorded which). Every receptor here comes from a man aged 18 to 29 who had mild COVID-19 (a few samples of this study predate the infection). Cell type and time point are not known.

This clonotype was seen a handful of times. The CDR3 loop reads CAIEVRGSTDTQYF. DNA for the CDR3: TGTGCCATCGAAGTTCGGGGAAGCACAGATACGCAGTATTTT. The chain has TRBV7-6 and TRBJ2-3, with a possible D match to TRBD2 (5 bases). The CDR3 runs 14 residues. Germline assignment: CDR1 SGHVS and CDR2 FNYEAQ. V dropped 10 bases and J dropped 0 bases, with 14 bases sitting between them.

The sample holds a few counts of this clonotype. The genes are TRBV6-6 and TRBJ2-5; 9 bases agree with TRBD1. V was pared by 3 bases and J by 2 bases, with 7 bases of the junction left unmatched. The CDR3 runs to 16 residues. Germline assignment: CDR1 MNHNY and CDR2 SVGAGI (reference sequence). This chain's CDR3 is CASSYPGQGPQETQYF. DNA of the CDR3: TGTGCCAGCAGTTATCCGGGACAGGGCCCGCAAGAGACCCAGTACTTC.

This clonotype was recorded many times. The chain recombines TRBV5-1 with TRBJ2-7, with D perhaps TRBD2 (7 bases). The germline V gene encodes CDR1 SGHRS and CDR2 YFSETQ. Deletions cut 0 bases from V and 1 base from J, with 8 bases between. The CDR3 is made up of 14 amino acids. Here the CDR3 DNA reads TGCGCCAGCAGCTTGGAGGGGGGGTCCTACGAGCAGTACGTC. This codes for CASSLEGGSYEQYV.

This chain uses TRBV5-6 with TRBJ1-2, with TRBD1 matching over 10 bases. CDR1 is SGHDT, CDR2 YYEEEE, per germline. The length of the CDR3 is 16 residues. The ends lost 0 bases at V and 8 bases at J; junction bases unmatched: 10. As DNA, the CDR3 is TGTGCCAGCAGCTTGGACCTCGGGACAGGGGTTCGGGGCTACACCTTC. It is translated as CASSLDLGTGVRGYTF.

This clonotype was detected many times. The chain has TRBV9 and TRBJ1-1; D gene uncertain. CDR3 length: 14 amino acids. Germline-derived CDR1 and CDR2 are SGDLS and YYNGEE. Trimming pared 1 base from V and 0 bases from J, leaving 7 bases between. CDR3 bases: TGTGCCAGCAGCGTATCCGGAATGAACACTGAAGCTTTCTTT. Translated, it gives CASSVSGMNTEAFF.

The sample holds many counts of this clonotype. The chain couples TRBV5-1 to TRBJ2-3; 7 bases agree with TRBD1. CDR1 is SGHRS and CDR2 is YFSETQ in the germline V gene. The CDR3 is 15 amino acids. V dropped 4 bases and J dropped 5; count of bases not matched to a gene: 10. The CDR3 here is CASSRDSPRRDTQYF. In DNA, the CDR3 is TGCGCCAGCAGCAGGGACAGCCCAAGGAGAGATACGCAGTATTTT.

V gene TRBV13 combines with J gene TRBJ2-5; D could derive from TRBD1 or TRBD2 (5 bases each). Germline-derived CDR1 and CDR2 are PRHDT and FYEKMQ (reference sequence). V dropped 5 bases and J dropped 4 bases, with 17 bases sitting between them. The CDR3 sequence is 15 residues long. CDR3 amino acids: CASSPPKGSRETQYF. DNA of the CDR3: TGTGCCAGCAGCCCCCCCAAGGGGAGCAGAGAGACCCAGTACTTC.

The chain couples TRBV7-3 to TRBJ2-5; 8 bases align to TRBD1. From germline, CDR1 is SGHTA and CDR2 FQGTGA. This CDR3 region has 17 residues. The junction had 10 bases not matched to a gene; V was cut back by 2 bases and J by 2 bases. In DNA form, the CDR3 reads TGTGCCAGCAGCTTAGGGTCTGGACAGGGAATACAAGAGACCCAGTACTTC. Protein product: CASSLGSGQGIQETQYF.

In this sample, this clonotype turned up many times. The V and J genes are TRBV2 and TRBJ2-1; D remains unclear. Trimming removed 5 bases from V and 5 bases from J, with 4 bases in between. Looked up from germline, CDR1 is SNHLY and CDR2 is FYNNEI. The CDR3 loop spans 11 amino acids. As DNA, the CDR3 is TGTGCCAGCAGTTTCAACAATGAGCAGTTCTTC. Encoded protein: CASSFNNEQFF.

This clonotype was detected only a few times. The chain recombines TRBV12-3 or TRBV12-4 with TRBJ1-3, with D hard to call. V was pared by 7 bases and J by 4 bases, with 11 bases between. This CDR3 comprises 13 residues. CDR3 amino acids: CASTFLFGNTIYF. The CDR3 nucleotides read TGTGCCAGCACCTTTCTGTTCGGAAACACCATATATTTT.

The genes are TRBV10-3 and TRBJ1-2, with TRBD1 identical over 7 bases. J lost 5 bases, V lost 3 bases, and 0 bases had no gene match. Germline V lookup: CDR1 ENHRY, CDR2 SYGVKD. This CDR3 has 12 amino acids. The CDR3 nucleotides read TGTGCCATCAGTGACAGGGGGTATGGCTACACCTTC. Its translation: CAISDRGYGYTF.

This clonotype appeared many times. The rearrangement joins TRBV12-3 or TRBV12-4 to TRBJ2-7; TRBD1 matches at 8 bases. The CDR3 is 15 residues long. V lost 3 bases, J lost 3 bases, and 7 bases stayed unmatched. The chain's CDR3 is CASSFSGTGLYEQYF. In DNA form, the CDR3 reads TGTGCCAGCAGTTTCTCCGGGACAGGCCTCTACGAGCAGTACTTC.

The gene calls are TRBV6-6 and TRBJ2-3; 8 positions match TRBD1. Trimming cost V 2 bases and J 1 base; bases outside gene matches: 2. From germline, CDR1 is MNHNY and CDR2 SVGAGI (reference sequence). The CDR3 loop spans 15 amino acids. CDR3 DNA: TGTGCCAGCAGTTACCGGGGACAGGGCACAGATACGCAGTATTTT. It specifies CASSYRGQGTDTQYF.

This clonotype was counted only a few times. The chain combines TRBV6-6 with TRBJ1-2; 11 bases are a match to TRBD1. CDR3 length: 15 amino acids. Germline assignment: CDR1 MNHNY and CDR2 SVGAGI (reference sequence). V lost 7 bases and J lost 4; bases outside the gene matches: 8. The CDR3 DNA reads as TGTGCCAGCACGGAGGGACAGGGGGATGGCTATGGCTACACCTTC. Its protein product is CASTEGQGDGYGYTF.

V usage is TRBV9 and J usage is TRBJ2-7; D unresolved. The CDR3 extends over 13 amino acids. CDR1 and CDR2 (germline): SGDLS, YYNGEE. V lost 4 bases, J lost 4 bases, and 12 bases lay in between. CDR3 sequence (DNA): TGTGCCAGCAGCCCCACTCTGGGGTACGAGCAGTACTTC. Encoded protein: CASSPTLGYEQYF.